These 32 T cell receptor beta chains were all obtained from the same sample, sequenced in a study of Ad26.COV2.S vaccination and SARS-CoV-2 variants. The treatment: roughly 19 received Ad26.COV2.S at low or high dose, single or two shots; 5 received placebo; per-sample allocation not given. Sampling happened 63 days after the first vaccine or placebo injection. Using immunoSEQ multiplex PCR, the repertoire was profiled, and TCRdb retains in-frame clones only, with some absent. This sample has a few hundred thousand clones; 90% occur once, and the top ten carry about 4.5%. Here the sequenced sample was peripheral blood, taken in a trial of Ad26.COV2.S vaccine versus placebo. The receptors originated from a person aged 18-60 years who received the Ad26.COV2.S COVID-19 vaccine or a placebo.

The chain joins TRBV19 to TRBJ2-7; tentative D call: TRBD2 (7 bases). Germline loops: CDR1 LNHDA, CDR2 SQIVND (reference sequence). Deletions cut 5 bases from V and 3 bases from J, with 17 bases between. This CDR3 spans 15 amino acids. The CDR3 protein is CASSRRGGMVYEQYF. As DNA, the CDR3 is TGTGCCAGTAGTCGGAGGGGGGGGATGGTCTACGAGCAGTACTTC.

The J gene is TRBJ1-6, the V gene TRBV19; TRBD1 might be the D (5 bases). The CDR3 sequence is 14 residues long. V was cut by 5 bases and J by 8 bases, with 13 bases left in between. Germline lookup yields CDR1 LNHDA and CDR2 SQIVND (reference sequence). This CDR3 is CASSPRLGDSPLHF. CDR3 bases: TGTGCCAGTAGTCCACGCTTAGGGGATTCACCCCTCCACTTT.

The CDR3 nucleotides are TGTGCCAGCAGTTTAAAGGGGGAGGGACAAACTAATTCACCCCTCCACTTT. Protein sequence: CASSLKGEGQTNSPLHF. This chain joins TRBV27 and TRBJ1-6, with TRBD1 as a possible D gene (6 bases). The CDR3 consists of 17 residues. The germline V and J ends were trimmed by 2 bases and 6 bases, with 17 bases remaining between them. CDR1 is MNHEY and CDR2 is SMNVEV in the germline V gene (reference sequence).

This rearrangement joins TRBV27 to TRBJ2-3, with 12 positions matching TRBD2. This CDR3 has 16 residues. V dropped 3 bases and J dropped 6; count of bases not matched to a gene: 7. Germline V CDR1 and CDR2: MNHEY, SMNVEV (reference sequence). Here the CDR3 reads CASSFQTSGRADTQYF. For the CDR3, the DNA is TGTGCCAGCAGTTTCCAGACTAGCGGGAGAGCTGATACGCAGTATTTT.

The V gene is TRBV11-2, the J gene TRBJ2-1; tentatively, D is TRBD1 (5 bases). This CDR3 spans 15 amino acids. Trimming took 8 bases from V and 0 from J, leaving 14 bases between them. The V gene's germline CDR1 is SGHAT and CDR2 FQNNGV. DNA for the CDR3: TGTGCCAGCTTCGCAAGGGGTAGCTCCTACAATGAGCAGTTCTTC. It specifies CASFARGSSYNEQFF.

The V gene is TRBV6-1, the J gene TRBJ2-2; D is ambiguous. The V gene lost 3 bases and the J gene lost 0 bases, with 8 bases spanning the gap. The CDR3 is 15 amino acids. Germline-derived CDR1 and CDR2 are MNHNS and SASEGT. The CDR3 loop reads CASSESITNTGELFF. The CDR3, as DNA: TGTGCCAGCAGTGAGAGTATCACGAACACCGGGGAGCTGTTTTTT.

This chain joins TRBV3-1 (or the pseudogene TRBV3-2) and TRBJ2-7; 8 bases fit TRBD1. V shed 0 bases and J 3 bases; nucleotides not matched to a gene: 7. Germline V gene sequence: CDR1 LGHDT, CDR2 YNNKEL (reference sequence). CDR3 length equals 16 residues. CDR3 protein: CASSQDLETGVYEQYF. Written as DNA, the CDR3 is TGTGCCAGCAGCCAAGACTTAGAGACAGGGGTCTACGAGCAGTACTTC.

This clone was observed once. The chain is built from TRBV11-2 and TRBJ2-1, with 11 bases matching TRBD1. The ends lost 3 bases at V and 9 bases at J; junction bases unmatched: 10. Germline CDR1 reads SGHAT; CDR2 reads FQNNGV. The CDR3 contains 16 residues. CDR3 sequence reads: CASSFGMDRGRVEQFF. DNA for the CDR3: TGTGCCAGCAGCTTTGGGATGGACAGGGGGCGGGTTGAGCAGTTCTTC.

V is TRBV9 and J is TRBJ2-7, with 9 bases aligning to TRBD2. The CDR3 length is 16 residues. Germline loops: CDR1 SGDLS, CDR2 YYNGEE. J gave up 0 bases and V 3 bases, and 7 bases lay outside the gene matches. The CDR3 coding sequence is TGTGCCAGCAGCGACCGCGGGGGGGCGAGCTCCTACGAGCAGTACTTC. It specifies CASSDRGGASSYEQYF.

V is TRBV14 and J is TRBJ2-1; D is uncertain. This CDR3 is built from 13 residues. Trimming shortened V by 4 bases and J by 9 bases, and 13 bases separated the two germline ends. CDR1 and CDR2 from the germline V gene are SGHDN and FVKESK. DNA for the CDR3: TGTGCCAGCAGCCCGACCAGGATGGCTGAGCAGTTCTTC. Translated, it gives CASSPTRMAEQFF.

This clone showed up just a few times. The J gene is TRBJ1-1, the V gene TRBV18; D might be TRBD1 (5 bases). V gave up 6 bases and J gave up 0 bases, with 8 bases separating them. The CDR3 is made up of 13 amino acids. From germline, CDR1 is KGHSH and CDR2 LQKENI. The CDR3 sequence is CASSMTVNTEAFF. In DNA, the CDR3 is TGTGCCAGCTCCATGACAGTGAACACTGAAGCTTTCTTT. Combining the CDR3 with reference TRBV18 and TRBJ1-1 gives the whole variable domain NAGVMQNPRHLVRRRGQEARLRCSPMKGHSHVYWYRQLPEEGLKFMVYLQKENIIDESGMPKERFSAEFPKEGPSILRIQQVVRGDSAAYFCASSMTVNTEAFFGQGTRLTVV.

The chain has TRBV5-6 and TRBJ1-6, with 8 bases aligning to TRBD1. The CDR3 sequence is 14 residues long. The germline V gene has CDR1 SGHDT and CDR2 YYEEEE. With 6 bases clipped from V and 7 bases from J, the junction kept 6 bases outside the gene matches. The CDR3 spells CASNRQGLNSPLHF. CDR3 bases: TGTGCCAGCAACCGACAGGGGTTGAATTCACCCCTCCACTTT.

The genes are TRBV2 and TRBJ2-1, with 13 bases lining up with TRBD2. CDR1 is SNHLY, CDR2 FYNNEI, per germline. This CDR3 contains 17 residues. The J segment lost 5 bases and the V segment lost 5 bases, leaving 9 bases of the junction unmatched. The CDR3 protein is CASSQYGTSGTNNEQFF. The CDR3 region has the DNA TGTGCCAGCAGTCAATACGGGACTAGCGGGACGAACAATGAGCAGTTCTTC.

In its sample, this clone was seen once. The V and J genes are TRBV7-2 and TRBJ2-7, with 7 bases aligning to TRBD2. With V trimmed by 1 base and J by 4 bases, 7 bases remained unmatched. The CDR3 runs 15 residues. The germline CDR1 and CDR2 sequences are SGHTA and FQGNSA. For the CDR3, the DNA is TGTGCCAGCAGCTTAGTTCTAGCGGCCAATTACGAGCAGTACTTC. Translated, it gives CASSLVLAANYEQYF.

This chain uses TRBV23-1 with TRBJ1-2, with 7 bases lining up with TRBD1. TRBV23-1 is annotated as an ORF whose role is uncertain. With V trimmed by 8 bases and J by 4 bases, 16 bases remained unmatched. The CDR3 is 16 residues long. CDR3 sequence reads: CASPQSPRGRRYGYTF. CDR3 nucleotide sequence: TGCGCCAGCCCCCAAAGCCCGAGGGGGCGTCGCTATGGCTACACCTTC.

This clone was picked up a small number of times. The rearrangement uses TRBV19 and TRBJ2-3, with D unclear. The CDR3 loop spans 17 amino acids. With 5 bases removed from V and 2 bases from J, the gap between germline ends came to 20 bases. Germline V gene data show CDR1 as LNHDA and CDR2 as SQIVND (reference sequence). The CDR3 region is CASSSPFRGTYTDTQYF. CDR3 coding DNA: TGTGCCAGTAGTTCCCCTTTTAGAGGTACATACACAGATACGCAGTATTTT.

The chain recombines TRBV7-9 with TRBJ2-1, with 9 positions matching TRBD2. V shed 5 bases and J 6 bases; nucleotides not matched to a gene: 8. The CDR3 has 15 amino acids. CDR1 is SEHNR, CDR2 FQNEAQ, per germline (reference sequence). CDR3 loop: CASSGGLAEGNEQFF. In nucleotides, the CDR3 is TGTGCCAGCAGCGGGGGACTAGCCGAAGGCAATGAGCAGTTCTTC.

This chain connects TRBV9 to TRBJ2-1; the match to TRBD2 covers 7 bases. With V trimmed by 4 bases and J by 6 bases, 4 bases remained unmatched. Per germline, CDR1 SGDLS and CDR2 YYNGEE. The CDR3 has 13 amino acids. The CDR3 protein is CASSQGGGNEQFF. The CDR3 DNA reads TGTGCCAGCAGCCAGGGCGGGGGCAATGAGCAGTTCTTC.

CDR3 nucleotide sequence: TGTGCCAGCAGTTTGTCCGGGCCGTATTACAATGAGCAGTTCTTC. It encodes CASSLSGPYYNEQFF. The chain employs TRBV27 and TRBJ2-1; D not resolved. Germline V gives CDR1 MNHEY, CDR2 SMNVEV (reference sequence). The CDR3 loop spans 15 amino acids. The V end was cut by 3 bases, the J end by 4 bases, with 13 bases between.

This chain links TRBV28 with TRBJ2-6; 7 bases match TRBD1. The junction had 8 bases not matched to a gene; V was cut back by 5 bases and J by 4 bases. Germline V gene sequence: CDR1 MDHEN, CDR2 SYDVKM. CDR3 size: 16 residues. CDR3 sequence reads: CASSDPRGSGANVLTF. The CDR3 bases are TGTGCCAGCAGTGATCCCAGGGGGTCCGGGGCCAACGTCCTGACTTTC.

The rearrangement joins TRBV28 to TRBJ1-5; 7 bases are a match to TRBD1. Germline lookup yields CDR1 MDHEN and CDR2 SYDVKM. V trimming: 7 bases; J trimming: 7 bases; junction bases outside the gene matches: 7. The CDR3 runs 13 residues. The CDR3 DNA is TGTGCCAGCATGAGGCAGGGGGGGCAGCCCCAGCATTTT. Amino acids: CASMRQGGQPQHF.

The rearrangement links TRBV5-4 to TRBJ1-4; D call uncertain. The germline V and J ends were trimmed by 4 bases and 3 bases, with 10 bases remaining between them. Germline V lookup: CDR1 SGHNT, CDR2 YYREEE (reference sequence). This CDR3 is built from 14 residues. The CDR3 region has the DNA TGTGCCAGCAGCAACCGGGAGTCTAATGAAAAACTGTTTTTT. It yields the protein CASSNRESNEKLFF. Using reference TRBV5-4 and TRBJ1-4 for the parts outside the CDR3, the full variable domain is ETGVTQSPTHLIKTRGQQVTLRCSSQSGHNTVSWYQQALGQGPQFIFQYYREEENGRGNFPPRFSGLQFPNYSSELNVNALELDDSALYLCASSNRESNEKLFFGSGTQLSVL.

The chain carries TRBV6-5 and TRBJ1-1; a possible D gene is TRBD1 (5 bases). Germline assignment: CDR1 MNHEY and CDR2 SVGAGI. The V end was cut by 6 bases, the J end by 1 base, with 12 bases between. CDR3 length equals 14 residues. The DNA of the CDR3 is TGTGCCAGCAGCCGACAGACTCAGAACACTGAAGCTTTCTTT. This encodes CASSRQTQNTEAFF.

J is TRBJ2-7 and V is TRBV7-2; 9 positions agree with TRBD2. The ends lost 4 bases at V and 3 bases at J; junction bases unmatched: 7. The V gene's germline CDR1 is SGHTA and CDR2 FQGNSA. The CDR3 contains 15 residues. Written as DNA, the CDR3 is TGTGCCAGCAGCTGGGGGGGTAGCGGGAGCTACGAGCAGTACTTC. It codes for CASSWGGSGSYEQYF.

The CDR3 DNA sequence: TGTGCCAGCAGTGATACGGGCGGGAGCGGCACAGATACGCAGTATTTT. The encoded protein is CASSDTGGSGTDTQYF. V and J are TRBV6-4 and TRBJ2-3; 7 nucleotides match TRBD2. J was trimmed by 1 base and V by 3 bases; bases with no gene match: 7. The CDR3 spans 16 residues. In germline, CDR1 is MRHNA, CDR2 SNTAGT.

The chain links TRBV7-9 to TRBJ2-3; no clear D gene. The V gene lost 5 bases and the J gene lost 1 base, with 7 bases spanning the gap. The CDR3 totals 13 residues. The germline V gene encodes CDR1 SEHNR and CDR2 FQNEAQ (reference sequence). The CDR3 nucleotides are TGTGCCAGCAGCCTTGGACGCACAGATACGCAGTATTTT. It translates to CASSLGRTDTQYF. Full variable domain (remainder filled in from reference TRBV7-9 and TRBJ2-3): DTGVSQNPRHKITKRGQNVTFRCDPISEHNRLYWYRQTLGQGPEFLTYFQNEAQLEKSRLLSDRFSAERPKGSFSTLEIQRTEQGDSAMYLCASSLGRTDTQYFGPGTRLTVL.

The CDR3 loop is CASSQRGLSGPGELFF. CDR3 coding DNA: TGCGCCAGCAGCCAGAGGGGACTCTCTGGCCCCGGGGAGCTGTTTTTT. This chain connects TRBV4-3 to TRBJ2-2; a weak D match, TRBD2 (6 bases). Germline V CDR1 and CDR2: LGHNA, YSLEER. The V end lost 3 bases, the J end lost 6 bases, and 17 bases lay between the germline ends. The length of the CDR3 is 16 residues.

The genes are TRBV24-1 and TRBJ2-2, with D possibly TRBD2 on 6 matching bases. The germline CDR1 and CDR2 sequences are KGHDR and SFDVKD. The germline V and J ends were trimmed by 4 bases and 1 base, with 15 bases remaining between them. CDR3 size: 17 residues. The CDR3: CATSDHGTFQNTGELFF. The CDR3 DNA is TGTGCCACCAGTGACCACGGGACTTTTCAGAACACCGGGGAGCTGTTTTTT.

The V and J genes are TRBV11-2 and TRBJ2-2, with 9 bases that match TRBD2. V shed 0 bases, J shed 5 bases, and the junction held 1 base outside the gene matches. CDR3 length equals 15 residues. CDR1 is SGHAT and CDR2 is FQNNGV in the germline V gene. As DNA, the CDR3 is TGTGCCAGCAGCTTAGAGACTAGCGGAACCGGGGAGCTGTTTTTT. It translates to CASSLETSGTGELFF.

V and J are TRBV27 and TRBJ1-4, with TRBD1 matching 10 bases. Germline loops: CDR1 MNHEY, CDR2 SMNVEV (reference sequence). The length of the CDR3 is 14 residues. V dropped 9 bases and J dropped 6; count of bases not matched to a gene: 7. CDR3 residues: CARMDGTGDEKLFF. DNA of the CDR3: TGTGCCAGGATGGACGGGACAGGGGATGAAAAACTGTTTTTT.

This CDR3 reads CASSSGGSMDEQFF. The CDR3 DNA is TGCGCCAGCAGCAGTGGCGGGAGTATGGATGAGCAGTTCTTC. The chain uses TRBV5-1 and TRBJ2-1; TRBD2 matches 7 bases. J gave up 8 bases and V 4 bases, and 9 bases lay outside the gene matches. Germline V CDR1 and CDR2: SGHRS, YFSETQ. CDR3 length: 14 amino acids.

The chain joins TRBV27 to TRBJ1-1, with 7 bases that match TRBD1. The CDR3 runs to 13 residues. Germline-derived CDR1 and CDR2 are MNHEY and SMNVEV (reference sequence). With V trimmed by 6 bases and J by 7 bases, 8 bases remained unmatched. This chain's CDR3 is CASRRGQGREAFF. The CDR3 region has the DNA TGTGCCAGCAGGAGGGGGCAGGGCCGTGAAGCTTTCTTT.